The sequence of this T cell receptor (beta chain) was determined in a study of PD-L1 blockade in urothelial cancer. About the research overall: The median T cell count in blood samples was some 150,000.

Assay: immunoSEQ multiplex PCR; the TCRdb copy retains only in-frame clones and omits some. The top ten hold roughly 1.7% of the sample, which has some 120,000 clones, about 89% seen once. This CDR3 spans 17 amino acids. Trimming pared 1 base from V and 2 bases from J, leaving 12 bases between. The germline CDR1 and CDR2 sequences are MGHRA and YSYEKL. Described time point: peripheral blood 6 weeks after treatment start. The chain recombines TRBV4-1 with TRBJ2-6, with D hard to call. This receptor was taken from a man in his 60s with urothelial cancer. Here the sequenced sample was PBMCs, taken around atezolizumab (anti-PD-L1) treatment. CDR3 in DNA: TGCGCCAGCAGCCAAGTGTGGGTTGGGCCTGGGGCCAACGTCCTGACTTTC. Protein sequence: CASSQVWVGPGANVLTF.